The T cell receptor beta chain under discussion was sequenced for a study of shared clonotypes between healthy human individuals. Findings of the study overall: Among donors, the sharing of clonotypes was expected to be influenced by sequencing depth.

V lost 2 bases, J lost 1 base, and 13 bases lay in between. The CDR3 has 16 residues. The germline CDR1 and CDR2 sequences are MGHRA and YSYEKL. The assay was run at deep level. Only in-frame clones appear in the TCRdb table, and some are missing; sequencing was by immunoSEQ multiplex PCR. This sample has some 650,000 clones, with 97% found just once. About this clone itself: Its antigen is not identified.

The sequence was obtained from a woman younger than 45 in good health. The chain joins TRBV4-1 to TRBJ2-3; D is undetermined. Sequencing was carried out using naive CD4+ T cells sorted from blood. Subset specified: CD45RA+ positively selected. The CDR3 is CASSQFFYRGTDTQYF. The CDR3 region has the DNA TGCGCCAGCAGCCAATTTTTCTACCGAGGCACAGATACGCAGTATTTT.